This T cell receptor (beta chain) was recovered during a study of T cell responses to AZD1222 COVID-19 vaccine. Study details: Investigators merged groups given second doses at roughly 4 or roughly 12 weeks.

Regarding the study as a whole: Clonal diversity may have been underestimated, and the donors were mostly white British, with more females than males. At baseline, just 5 or 6 AZD1222 recipients tested seropositive. The CD4 TCRs associated with vaccination extended across spike and predominated at 160-218 and 743-854.

This table comes from immunoSEQ multiplex PCR, and its TCRdb copy is limited to in-frame clones, with some not included. The data show more than 150,000 clones, approximately 92% seen once. The germline gives CDR1 SGHRS, CDR2 YFSETQ. The CDR3 has 13 residues. V lost 0 bases and J 6 bases, leaving 7 bases between the germline ends. As for this clone: Its target is not known.

This receptor was obtained from an adult in good health. This material consisted of peripheral blood, taken on day 0 of AZD1222 vaccination. V usage is TRBV5-1 and J usage is TRBJ2-1; D call uncertain. For the CDR3, the DNA is TGCGCCAGCAGCTTGGGGACCCTCAATGAGCAGTTCTTC. Residues: CASSLGTLNEQFF.